This T cell receptor beta chain was identified in a study of cytomegalovirus exposure and HLA in healthy donors. CDR3 length equals 15 residues. Germline V CDR1 and CDR2: GTSNPN, SVGIG (reference sequence). V dropped 2 bases and J dropped 5; count of bases not matched to a gene: 9. Clones were sequenced by immunoSEQ multiplex PCR, and TCRdb holds only the in-frame ones, with some missing. Among under 250,000 clones listed, less than 90% were seen once. This clone was observed a single time. The chain carries TRBV30 and TRBJ2-1; 7 positions agree with TRBD2. The sample comprised PBMCs. The sequence derives from a woman aged 18-29 years in good health and CMV-seronegative. CDR3 sequence: CAWSSGTADNNEQFF. CDR3 nucleotide sequence: TGTGCCTGGAGTAGCGGGACGGCGGACAACAATGAGCAGTTCTTC.